Shown below are 27 T cell receptor beta chains from a single sample sequenced in a study of blood T cells in healthy people across ages (dated by TCRdb to the mid-2010s). The library was obtained by 5' RACE. Sequencer: Illumina HiSeq 2500. A second 7 to 11 cycle PCR used a sample-barcoded 5' primer and a J-beta primer mix. TCRdb took the public reads, trimmed them with fastp at Q25, ran MiXCR for clone calling and kept in-frame beta chains. Each CDR3 protein appears once, grouped with its most common genes and DNA. The sample table contains approximately 1.5 million distinct CDR3 sequences; only one count was recorded for 42% of them. Just over 4% of the sample goes to the ten largest clones. Sequenced material: blood. All receptors come from a woman between 18 and 30 years old in good health.

This clonotype was detected a few times. The chain is built from TRBV29-1 and TRBJ2-7; D unclear. The CDR3 length is 16 residues. Germline values: CDR1 SQVTM, CDR2 ANQGSEA. The V gene lost 6 bases and the J gene lost 0 bases, with 21 bases spanning the gap. CDR3 residues: CSVPNRASRSSYEQYF. CDR3 nucleotides: TGCAGCGTCCCAAACAGAGCGTCCCGAAGCTCCTACGAGCAGTACTTC.

This clonotype was observed a few times. This chain uses TRBV29-1 with TRBJ2-2, with D perhaps matching TRBD2 (6 bases). The CDR3 length is 12 residues. The germline V gene has CDR1 SQVTM and CDR2 ANQGSEA. With 2 bases removed from V and 9 bases from J, the gap between germline ends came to 10 bases. CDR3 sequence (DNA): TGCAGCGTTGAATCCCGGGGGTGGGAGCTGTTTTTT. Protein: CSVESRGWELFF.

This chain links TRBV6-2 or TRBV6-3 with TRBJ1-1; D unresolved. Germline V gene sequence: CDR1 MNHEY, CDR2 SVGEGT. V was clipped by 7 bases and J by 11 bases, with 17 bases between them. The CDR3 is 12 residues long. CDR3 nucleotides: TGTGCCAGCAAGAGGGCCGATTCGGGCGCTTTCTTT. As protein: CASKRADSGAFF.

V and J are TRBV20-1 and TRBJ2-1, with D possibly matching TRBD2 (6 bases). Germline CDR1 and CDR2: DFQATT and SNEGSKA (reference sequence). V was cut by 3 bases and J by 7 bases, with 19 bases left in between. The CDR3 loop spans 15 amino acids. CDR3: CSARVSGLVENEQFF. In DNA, the CDR3 is TGCAGTGCTAGGGTGAGCGGGCTAGTAGAAAATGAGCAGTTCTTC.

This chain links TRBV5-1 with TRBJ2-1; the match to TRBD2 covers 11 bases. This CDR3 contains 16 residues. CDR1 is SGHRS and CDR2 is YFSETQ in the germline V gene. The junction had 1 base not matched to a gene; V was cut back by 0 bases and J by 2 bases. The CDR3 DNA reads TGCGCCAGCAGCTTGGTGACTAGCGGGACCTACAATGAGCAGTTCTTC. This sequence encodes CASSLVTSGTYNEQFF.

V gene TRBV7-9 combines with J gene TRBJ1-1; D is unclear. V lost 5 bases, J lost 6 bases, and 13 bases lay in between. CDR1 and CDR2 (germline): SEHNR, FQNEAQ (reference sequence). The CDR3 is 13 amino acids. CDR3 amino acids: CASSPLEAAEAFF. The CDR3 DNA is TGTGCCAGCAGCCCATTAGAGGCGGCTGAAGCTTTCTTT.

This clonotype has just a few counts. V gene TRBV7-2 combines with J gene TRBJ2-1; 8 positions agree with TRBD1. V lost 7 bases, J lost 4 bases, and 9 bases stayed unmatched. The CDR3 is made up of 15 amino acids. The germline V gene has CDR1 SGHTA and CDR2 FQGNSA. CDR3 sequence reads: CASTQGASVYNEQFF. CDR3 DNA: TGTGCCAGCACCCAGGGGGCTAGCGTTTACAATGAGCAGTTCTTC.

A word on this clonotype: At one end the junction does not follow the germline gene, possibly because of a read error. The chain carries TRBV6-5 and TRBJ1-5; D call uncertain. This CDR3 contains 14 residues. Germline CDR1 and CDR2: MNHEY and SVGAGI. The DNA of the CDR3 is TGTGCCAGCAGTGACTCAGGTGACAATCAGCCCCAGCATTTT. Protein product: CASSDSGDNQPQHF.

This clonotype has a handful of counts. The DNA of the CDR3 is TGCAGTGCTAGATCCGCCGTGGGCGGACCCAGCAATCAGCCCCAGCATTTT. Amino acids: CSARSAVGGPSNQPQHF. This chain connects TRBV20-1 to TRBJ1-5; D unresolved. Per germline, CDR1 DFQATT and CDR2 SNEGSKA (reference sequence). The CDR3 loop spans 17 amino acids. V lost 2 bases, J lost 1 base, and 18 bases lay in between.

In this sample, this clonotype turned up a few times. The genes are TRBV20-1 and TRBJ1-4; TRBD1 agrees at 7 bases. The CDR3 is 15 residues long. Per germline, CDR1 DFQATT and CDR2 SNEGSKA (reference sequence). The ends lost 3 bases at V and 5 bases at J; junction bases unmatched: 9. CDR3 residues: CSASSPGQSNEKLFF. CDR3 sequence (DNA): TGCAGTGCTAGTTCACCGGGACAGAGCAATGAAAAACTGTTTTTT.

Note on this clonotype: At one of its ends the junction is not consistent with the germline gene, which may arise from a read error. V and J are TRBV6-2 or TRBV6-3 and TRBJ2-7; D is possibly TRBD2 (6 bases). The V gene's germline CDR1 is MNHEY and CDR2 SVGEGT. The CDR3 runs 13 residues. Here the CDR3 reads CASSAGLPYGQYF. CDR3 bases: TGTGCCAGCAGTGCGGGACTTCCCTACGGGCAGTACTTC.

In this sample, this clonotype turned up many times. This sequence joins TRBV6-2 or TRBV6-3 and TRBJ2-3; TRBD2 agrees at 7 bases. Germline V gene lookup returns CDR1 MNHEY and CDR2 SVGEGT. The junction had 6 bases not matched to a gene; V was cut back by 2 bases and J by 4 bases. The CDR3 has 15 residues. The CDR3 nucleotides are TGTGCCAGCAGTTACGGCGGGAGAAGATCAGATACGCAGTATTTT. Translated: CASSYGGRRSDTQYF.

The gene calls are TRBV6-1 and TRBJ1-2; D gene unclear. Germline CDR1 reads MNHNS; CDR2 reads SASEGT. CDR3 size: 14 residues. Trimming removed 2 bases at V and 5 bases at J, with 12 bases between. In DNA, the CDR3 is TGTGCCAGCAGTGAATTCGGCAACAATTATGGCTACACCTTC. This encodes CASSEFGNNYGYTF.

The CDR3 DNA follows: TGTGCCAGTAGTATTGTATGGATAAGCGGCTACAATGAGCAGTTCTTC. This gives the protein CASSIVWISGYNEQFF. The V and J genes are TRBV19 and TRBJ2-1; possibly TRBD2 for D (5 bases). Germline V gene lookup returns CDR1 LNHDA and CDR2 SQIVND (reference sequence). Trimming removed 3 bases from V and 3 bases from J, with 15 bases in between. The CDR3 has 16 amino acids. Based on the CDR3 plus reference TRBV19 and TRBJ2-1, the full variable domain is DGGITQSPKYLFRKEGQNVTLSCEQNLNHDAMYWYRQDPGQGLRLIYYSQIVNDFQKGDIAEGYSVSREKKESFPLTVTSAQKNPTAFYLCASSIVWISGYNEQFFGPGTRLTVL.

This clonotype was observed once. This chain uses TRBV12-3 or TRBV12-4 with TRBJ2-5; D tentatively fits TRBD1 or TRBD2 (5 bases each). With 6 bases removed from V and 0 bases from J, the gap between germline ends came to 20 bases. The CDR3 is made up of 17 amino acids. The CDR3 region is CASRPMRGREYQETQYF. The CDR3 nucleotides are TGTGCCAGCAGACCAATGAGGGGCAGGGAGTACCAAGAGACCCAGTACTTC.

The J gene is TRBJ2-1, the V gene TRBV7-9; tentatively, D is TRBD2 (5 bases). V shed 4 bases and J shed 9 bases, with 13 bases lying between them. The CDR3 has 13 amino acids. The V gene's germline CDR1 is SEHNR and CDR2 FQNEAQ (reference sequence). The CDR3 coding sequence is TGTGCCAGCAGCTACCCTAGCTGGAGTGAGCAGTTCTTC. It translates to CASSYPSWSEQFF.

The chain is built from TRBV7-9 and TRBJ1-1; the D is unclear. Trimming shortened V by 3 bases and J by 3 bases, and 11 bases separated the two germline ends. The germline gives CDR1 SEHNR, CDR2 FQNEAQ (reference sequence). The CDR3 has 14 residues. CDR3 nucleotide sequence: TGTGCCAGCAGCTTTCCCGCGGCGGACACTGAAGCTTTCTTT. The encoded protein is CASSFPAADTEAFF. Full variable domain (missing parts from reference TRBV7-9 and TRBJ1-1): DTGVSQNPRHKITKRGQNVTFRCDPISEHNRLYWYRQTLGQGPEFLTYFQNEAQLEKSRLLSDRFSAERPKGSFSTLEIQRTEQGDSAMYLCASSFPAADTEAFFGQGTRLTVV.

A note on this clonotype: A junction boundary mismatches the germline segment, possibly from a read error. The chain recombines TRBV4-1 with TRBJ1-1; D is perhaps TRBD1 (5 bases). Per germline, CDR1 MGHRA and CDR2 YSYEKL. CDR3 length equals 15 residues. The CDR3: CASSQESAWGTESFF. CDR3 coding DNA: TGCGCCAGCAGCCAAGAATCGGCCTGGGGCACTGAATCTTTCTTT.

This clonotype was counted only a few times. Just one base apart from a much larger clone, this may be a read error. V and J are TRBV25-1 and TRBJ2-6, with D unresolved. In germline, CDR1 is MGHDK, CDR2 SYGVNS. The CDR3 covers 13 residues. V shed 6 bases and J shed 2 bases, with 5 bases lying between them. The CDR3 region has the DNA TGTGCCAGCAGGGACCCTGGGGCCAACGTCCTGACTTTC. Translation gives CASRDPGANVLTF.

The chain combines TRBV30 with TRBJ2-5; D is unresolved. The closer fit of TRBJ2-7 to the DNA end suggests the J call may be wrong. CDR1 is GTSNPN, CDR2 SVGIG, per germline (reference sequence). The CDR3 extends over 11 amino acids. CDR3 sequence reads: CAWSRTAEQYF. The DNA for the CDR3 is TGTGCCTGGAGTCGGACGGCCGAGCAGTACTTC.

This clonotype appeared many times. The germline gene is not matched at one end of the junction; a read error may be the cause. In DNA form, the CDR3 reads TGTGCCAGCAGTTTAGTGGGGGGAGAAGCTTTCTTT. Its protein is CASSLVGGEAFF. This chain connects TRBV13 to TRBJ1-1, with D maybe TRBD1 (5 bases). Germline CDR1 reads PRHDT; CDR2 reads FYEKMQ (reference sequence). The CDR3 is made up of 12 amino acids.

The rearrangement uses TRBV7-2 and TRBJ2-1; tentatively, D is TRBD1 (6 bases). Trimming pared 6 bases from V and 13 bases from J, leaving 25 bases between. Germline V gene lookup returns CDR1 SGHTA and CDR2 FQGNSA. The CDR3 is made up of 15 amino acids. Here the CDR3 DNA reads TGTGCCAGCAGTTACGCTGCACAGGGTGAAGAGACCCAGTTCTTC. Translated: CASSYAAQGEETQFF.

CDR3 in amino acids: CASSWRPGHHTRLWREHQPQHF. The CDR3 DNA is TGTGCCAGCAGCTGGAGACCCGGACACCATACTAGGCTTTGGCGCGAACATCAGCCCCAGCATTTT. The chain links TRBV11-1 to TRBJ1-5, with a tentative D call TRBD1 (5 bases). Trimming shortened V by 4 bases and J by 5 bases, and 36 bases separated the two germline ends. The length of the CDR3 is 22 residues. CDR1 SGHAT and CDR2 FQDESV come from the germline V gene (reference sequence). The full variable domain, with the rest looked up from reference TRBV11-1 and TRBJ1-5, is EAEVAQSPRYKITEKSQAVAFWCDPISGHATLYWYRQILGQGPELLVQFQDESVVDDSQLPKDRFSAERLKGVDSTLKIQPAELGDSAMYLCASSWRPGHHTRLWREHQPQHFGDGTRLSIL.

This clonotype was detected a few times. Given a much more abundant clone one base away, this may be a read error. This rearrangement joins TRBV18 to TRBJ2-5; D call uncertain. Trimming took off 3 bases at V and 11 bases at J, with 13 bases between the two ends. The CDR3 covers 12 residues. Germline V lookup: CDR1 KGHSH, CDR2 LQKENI. The CDR3 region has the DNA TGTGCCAGCTCACCGATGGGTCTTGAGCAGTACTTC. Translating gives CASSPMGLEQYF.

This chain uses TRBV11-2 with TRBJ2-1; 7 bases line up with TRBD1. Germline CDR1 reads SGHAT; CDR2 reads FQNNGV. V shed 5 bases and J 15 bases; nucleotides not matched to a gene: 13. This CDR3 spans 13 amino acids. The CDR3 nucleotides are TGTGCCAGCAGCGTCGAAATCCGGGGACAGCTGTTCTTC. Its translation is CASSVEIRGQLFF.

The J gene is TRBJ1-5, the V gene TRBV20-1; D remains ambiguous. The germline CDR1 and CDR2 sequences are DFQATT and SNEGSKA (reference sequence). This CDR3 is 19 amino acids long. V was cut by 2 bases and J by 0 bases, with 23 bases left in between. The CDR3 DNA reads TGCAGTGCTAGACACATCGCCGTATCTCCTAAATATAGCAATCAGCCCCAGCATTTT. As protein: CSARHIAVSPKYSNQPQHF.

This clonotype was counted between two and nine times. The rearrangement joins TRBV6-1 to TRBJ1-2; D is unresolved. This CDR3 comprises 15 residues. Trimming took 5 bases from V and 4 from J, leaving 17 bases between them. Germline values: CDR1 MNHNS, CDR2 SASEGT. CDR3 sequence: CASSPRVGGGYGYTF. In DNA form, the CDR3 reads TGTGCCAGCAGTCCGAGGGTGGGTGGTGGCTATGGCTACACCTTC.